A selection of T cell receptor beta chains follows, all from one sample in a study of shared clonotypes between healthy human individuals. Data came from immunoSEQ multiplex PCR; TCRdb stores just in-frame clones and leaves some out. Of roughly 700,000 clones in the sample, roughly 88% were seen once. Sequencing input: memory CD8+ T cells from PBMCs. These receptors were taken from a man aged 18 to 30 in good health. Some clones in this sample may be carry-over from other donors' samples. The CDR3 runs from the conserved cysteine through the conserved F or W. A D gene is named only where the DNA matches it firmly. The size field is filled for only some rows; it gives once, few, many or a size class.

j_call clone_size d_call v_call cdr3_length cdr3_aa cdr3_nt
TRBJ1-1 . . TRBV6-6 12 CASREIGTEAFF TGTGCCAGCAGGGAAATAGGGACTGAAGCTTTCTTT
TRBJ1-2 . . TRBV13 15 CASTTGRATNYGYTF TGTGCCAGCACCACAGGCAGGGCAACTAACTATGGCTACACCTTC
TRBJ1-3 once . TRBV10-3 15 CAISDGGDSGNTIYF TGTGCCATCAGTGACGGGGGAGACTCTGGAAACACCATATATTTT
TRBJ1-4 . . TRBV2 12 CATRDRNEKLFF TGTGCCACTAGAGACAGAAATGAAAAACTGTTTTTT
TRBJ2-7 . TRBD2 TRBV7-6 16 CASSLELAGHSYEQYF TGTGCCAGCAGCTTAGAGTTAGCGGGGCACTCCTACGAGCAGTACTTC
TRBJ1-1 . . TRBV6-1 12 CASRGLRPEAFF TGTGCCAGCAGAGGCCTGAGGCCTGAAGCTTTCTTT
TRBJ2-7 . . TRBV6-6 15 CASSYAVTTMEEQYF TGTGCCAGCAGTTATGCGGTCACCACCATGGAGGAGCAGTACTTC
TRBJ1-1 . TRBD1 TRBV18 15 CASSLGTGYPTEAFF TGTGCCAGCTCACTAGGGACAGGGTATCCCACTGAAGCTTTCTTT
TRBJ1-2 . . TRBV28 14 CAVSIRGLPYGYTF TGTGCCGTCTCAATCCGGGGGTTACCCTATGGCTACACCTTC
TRBJ1-1 few . TRBV19 13 CASTKRGGTEAFF TGTGCCAGTACCAAGCGGGGAGGCACTGAAGCTTTCTTT
TRBJ2-7 once TRBD1 TRBV5-5 15 CASSDPDRVNPEQYF TGTGCCAGCAGCGACCCGGACAGGGTGAATCCCGAGCAGTACTTC
TRBJ2-2 . TRBD2 TRBV6-1 15 CASTARGEYTGELFF TGTGCCAGCACCGCTCGGGGGGAGTACACCGGGGAGCTGTTTTTT
TRBJ2-7 . . TRBV7-8 15 CASSLAWGRGYEQYF TGTGCCAGCAGCTTAGCTTGGGGTAGAGGCTACGAGCAGTACTTC
TRBJ2-1 . . TRBV27 15 CASSLTGPLDNEQFF TGTGCCAGCAGTTTGACCGGCCCCCTTGACAATGAGCAGTTCTTC
TRBJ2-7 . TRBD2 TRBV18 22 CASSRRTGTSGRVFPLSYEQYF TGTGCCAGCTCACGGCGGACCGGGACTAGCGGGAGGGTCTTCCCTCTCTCCTACGAGCAGTACTTC
TRBJ2-3 once . TRBV27 15 CASSFSASSTDTQYF TGTGCCAGCAGTTTCTCGGCCAGCAGCACAGATACGCAGTATTTT
TRBJ2-5 . TRBD2 TRBV9 15 CASSTFSGRAETQYF TGTGCCAGCAGCACCTTTAGCGGGAGGGCAGAGACCCAGTACTTC
TRBJ1-2 . . TRBV5-1 13 CASRDSGSYGYTF TGCGCCAGCAGGGACAGTGGGAGCTATGGCTACACCTTC
TRBJ1-2 once . TRBV28 14 CASSLLQELLSYTF TGTGCCAGCAGTTTATTGCAGGAACTATTAAGCTACACCTTC
TRBJ2-7 . . TRBV6-5 13 CASSYGPSYEQYF TGTGCCAGCAGTTACGGGCCCTCCTACGAGCAGTACTTC
TRBJ2-1 . . TRBV7-9 14 CASSFIRVGDEQFF TGTGCCAGCAGCTTTATCAGGGTAGGTGATGAGCAGTTCTTC
TRBJ2-1 . TRBD2 TRBV5-1 16 CASSSRAGERGNEQFF TGCGCCAGCAGCTCAAGGGCGGGAGAAAGGGGAAATGAGCAGTTCTTC
TRBJ2-7 . . TRBV30 16 CAWIPGWAGTSYEQYF TGTGCCTGGATTCCGGGGTGGGCAGGGACAAGCTACGAGCAGTACTTC
TRBJ1-1 few TRBD1 TRBV28 15 CASSLGQNMNTEAFF TGTGCCAGCAGTCTGGGACAGAACATGAACACTGAAGCTTTCTTT
TRBJ2-1 . . TRBV27 14 CASSYRDRYNEQFF TGTGCCAGCAGTTATCGGGATCGGTACAATGAGCAGTTCTTC
TRBJ1-2 . TRBD1 TRBV7-9 15 CASSLTGQGNYGYTF TGTGCCAGCAGCTTAACGGGACAGGGAAACTATGGCTACACCTTC
TRBJ2-2 . TRBD2 TRBV5-4 18 CASSLAGGPKMRTGELFF TGTGCCAGCAGCTTGGCGGGAGGGCCCAAAATGCGCACCGGGGAGCTGTTTTTT
TRBJ2-2 . . TRBV5-1 16 CASSGIQGRNTGELFF TGCGCCAGCAGCGGAATACAGGGTCGGAACACCGGGGAGCTGTTTTTT
TRBJ2-7 . . TRBV6-5 16 CASSYSLTGKSYEQYF TGTGCCAGCAGTTACTCCCTAACAGGGAAGAGTTACGAGCAGTACTTC
TRBJ1-2 . TRBD1 TRBV9 18 CASSLRRDRGPRDNGYTF TGTGCCAGCAGCTTAAGGAGGGACAGGGGGCCCCGGGATAATGGCTACACCTTC
TRBJ2-7 once . TRBV7-2 14 CASSTDSFSYEQYF TGTGCCAGCAGCACGGACAGTTTCTCCTACGAGCAGTACTTC
TRBJ1-1 . . TRBV9 15 CASSARRAGLTEAFF TGTGCCAGCAGCGCGCGACGGGCAGGGCTCACTGAAGCTTTCTTT
TRBJ1-4 . . TRBV7-9 16 CASSFYRARVNEKLFF TGTGCCAGCAGCTTTTATCGGGCCAGAGTTAATGAAAAACTGTTTTTT
TRBJ2-7 . . TRBV7-9 16 CASAGFRGHPTDEQYF TGTGCCAGCGCCGGGTTTCGGGGTCACCCAACAGACGAGCAGTACTTC
TRBJ2-7 . . TRBV2 14 CASSDGQGGNEQYF TGTGCCAGCAGTGATGGACAGGGAGGGAACGAGCAGTACTTC
TRBJ2-1 . . TRBV9 15 CASSVGGGLNNEQFF TGTGCCAGCAGCGTAGGCGGAGGCCTTAACAATGAGCAGTTCTTC
TRBJ1-1 . . TRBV27 13 CASSLSGLTEAFF TGTGCCAGCAGTTTATCCGGGCTCACTGAAGCTTTCTTT
TRBJ1-1 . . TRBV5-1 15 CASSLAPDGEVEAFF TGCGCCAGCAGCTTGGCCCCGGACGGGGAAGTTGAAGCTTTCTTT
TRBJ2-1 . . TRBV7-3 16 CASSSRTDPAYNEQFF TGTGCCAGCAGCTCACGGACAGACCCCGCGTACAATGAGCAGTTCTTC
TRBJ2-5 once TRBD2 TRBV4-3 17 CASSQGIRLAGQETQYF TGCGCCAGCAGCCAAGGGATAAGACTAGCGGGCCAAGAGACCCAGTACTTC